This is a list of T cell receptor beta chains from one sample in a study of blood T cell repertoires in COVID-19. The protocol was immunoSEQ multiplex PCR, while the TCRdb copy is restricted to in-frame clones and leaves out a portion. Among 200,000 to 300,000 clones listed, 88% were seen once. The sequencing sample was made of PBMCs or T cells enriched from blood (not recorded which). The receptors stem from a woman between 35 and 50 years old with acute COVID-19. Each CDR3 is given with its conserved first and last residue.

J gene | V gene | CDR3 length | CDR3 protein
TRBJ2-7 | TRBV4-3 | 15 | CASSPREGGFNEQYF
TRBJ1-2 | TRBV7-2 | 15 | CASSPRGGHGYGYTF
TRBJ2-3 | TRBV4-1 | 14 | CASSQVLAPDTQYF
TRBJ1-4 | TRBV11-3 | 15 | CASTRDGATNEKLFF
TRBJ2-1 | TRBV30 | 13 | CAWSVRQRSAGFF
TRBJ1-2 | TRBV2 | 13 | CASRHDSGYGYTF
TRBJ1-2 | TRBV4-1 | 16 | CASSQDVGSWRYGYTF
TRBJ2-3 | TRBV30 | 16 | CAWSVLAGGRRDTQYF
TRBJ1-3 | TRBV5-1 | 15 | CASSSTGNSGNTIYF
TRBJ1-2 | TRBV27 | 14 | CASRLYGQDDGYTF
TRBJ2-3 | TRBV29-1 | 13 | CSVARGGQVTQYF
TRBJ2-3 | TRBV27 | 18 | CASSPRSRSDTATDTQYF
TRBJ2-7 | TRBV6-6 | 17 | CASSPRRGLGNSYEQYF
TRBJ2-1 | TRBV7-8 | 18 | CASSFRDGEIGSYNEQFF
TRBJ1-6 | TRBV7-2 | 13 | CASGADYNSPLHF
TRBJ2-1 | TRBV7-8 | 16 | CASSTQLAGGPYEQFF
TRBJ1-1 | TRBV6-5 | 14 | CASSYQQGVPEAFF
TRBJ1-5 | TRBV7-9 | 16 | CASSLGPHYRDQPQHF
TRBJ2-1 | TRBV5-1 | 14 | CASSAQQGANEQFF
TRBJ2-3 | TRBV24-1 | 16 | CATSDFRTSGRHTQYF
TRBJ1-6 | TRBV27 | 14 | CASSSLIRSHMFHF
TRBJ1-2 | TRBV10-3 | 18 | CAISESKGNRGRFVSYTF
TRBJ2-7 | TRBV30 | 16 | CAWSVLIGGAGGEQYF
TRBJ2-2 | TRBV2 | 14 | CASRGQGWTGELFF
TRBJ2-5 | TRBV27 | 16 | CAVSRSGTRGLETQYF
TRBJ2-5 | TRBV2 | 19 | CASSEADRQGGTLQETQYF
TRBJ2-3 | TRBV2 | 16 | CASSEVLKGRVDTQYF
TRBJ1-2 | TRBV19 | 15 | CASSTDRDFNYGYTF
TRBJ2-3 | TRBV19 | 17 | CASSIVGGFLAGDTQYF
TRBJ2-1 | TRBV4-3 | 15 | CASSQEAGLRGEQFF
TRBJ1-4 | TRBV6-1 | 14 | CASREGGIDEKLFF
TRBJ1-5 | TRBV27 | 12 | CASRTGFQPQHF
TRBJ1-2 | TRBV7-2 | 16 | CASSLGGTGINYGYTF
TRBJ2-7 | TRBV29-1 | 12 | CSAGQGSYEQYF
TRBJ2-1 | TRBV9 | 18 | CASSVTIGPGLAYNEQFF
TRBJ2-5 | TRBV28 | 16 | CASSSATGGVLGSQYF
TRBJ2-7 | TRBV6-5 | 14 | CASFLLGGGYEQYF
TRBJ2-6 | TRBV9 | 17 | CASSVEGAGAGANVLTF
TRBJ2-1 | TRBV7-2 | 19 | CASSLQTSGGAVIRNEQFF
TRBJ2-7 | TRBV7-2 | 17 | CASSKSGTSGEIYEQYF
TRBJ2-2 | TRBV5-1 | 14 | CASSFGLNTGELFF
TRBJ2-1 | TRBV3-1/TRBV3-2 | 17 | CASSQPFSGREYNEQFF
TRBJ2-5 | TRBV7-2 | 15 | CASSLAGGTKETQYF